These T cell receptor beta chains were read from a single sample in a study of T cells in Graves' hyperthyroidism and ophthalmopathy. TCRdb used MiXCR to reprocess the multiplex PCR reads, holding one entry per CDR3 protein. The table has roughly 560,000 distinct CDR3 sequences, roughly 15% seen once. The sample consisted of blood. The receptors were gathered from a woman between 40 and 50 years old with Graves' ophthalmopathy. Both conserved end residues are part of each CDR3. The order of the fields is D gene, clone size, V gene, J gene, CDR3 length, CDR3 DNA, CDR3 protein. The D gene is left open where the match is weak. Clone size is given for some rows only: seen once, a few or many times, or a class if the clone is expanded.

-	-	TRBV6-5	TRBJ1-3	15	TGTGCCAGCAGTTTAATACAGGGCTCTGGAAACACCATATATTTT	CASSLIQGSGNTIYF
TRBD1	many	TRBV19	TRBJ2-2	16	TGTGCCAGTAGTATCAGACAGGGGGCCGACACCGGGGAGCTGTTTTTT	CASSIRQGADTGELFF
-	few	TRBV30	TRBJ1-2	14	TGTGCCTGGAGCCCAGCAGCCGGGGCGAATGGCTACACCTTC	CAWSPAAGANGYTF
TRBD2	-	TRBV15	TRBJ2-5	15	TGTGCCACCAGCAGAGTAGCGGGCCAAGAAGAGACCCAGTACTTC	CATSRVAGQEETQYF
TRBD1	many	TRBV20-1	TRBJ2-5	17	TGCAGTGCTTCGTATGACGGGGGCAGGGGGCCTCGGGAGACCCAGTACTTC	CSASYDGGRGPRETQYF
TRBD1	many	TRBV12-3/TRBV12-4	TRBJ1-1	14	TGTGCCAGCATTTCCTTCGACAGGGCCACTGAAGCTTCCTTT	CASISFDRATEASF
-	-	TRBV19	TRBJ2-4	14	TGTGCCAGTAGTATATCCGGAGGGGGCAACATTCAGTACTTC	CASSISGGGNIQYF
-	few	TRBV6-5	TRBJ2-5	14	TGTGCCAGCAGTTACTCGGGTCAGGCGGATTCCCAGTACTTC	CASSYSGQADSQYF
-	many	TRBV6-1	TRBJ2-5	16	TGTGCCAGCAGTGAAAAAGGTTTAGGGGTGGGAGAGACCCAGTACTTC	CASSEKGLGVGETQYF
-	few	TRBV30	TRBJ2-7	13	TGTGCCTGGAGTGGGGAGAGAGCCTACGAGCAGTACTTC	CAWSGERAYEQYF
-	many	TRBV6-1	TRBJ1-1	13	TGTGCCAGCCGAAAACAGCTTAACACTGAAGCTTTCTTT	CASRKQLNTEAFF
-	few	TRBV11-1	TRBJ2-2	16	TGTGCCAGCAGCTTGGGAGGGGGATGGAGCACCGGGGAGCTGTTTTTT	CASSLGGGWSTGELFF
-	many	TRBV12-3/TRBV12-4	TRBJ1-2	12	TGTGCCGTACGGGGTCCTAACTATGGCTACACCTTC	CAVRGPNYGYTF
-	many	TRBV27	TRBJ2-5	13	TGTGCCAGCAGTTTAAGGGCCCAAGAGACCCAGTACTTC	CASSLRAQETQYF
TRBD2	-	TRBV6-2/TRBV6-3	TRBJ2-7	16	TGTGCCAGCAGTTTAGCGGCGGGAGGGAGCTCCTACGAGCAGTACTTC	CASSLAAGGSSYEQYF
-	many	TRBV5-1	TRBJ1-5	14	TGCGCCAGCAGCTTGGACAGGTCAGGTCAGCCCCAGCATTTT	CASSLDRSGQPQHF
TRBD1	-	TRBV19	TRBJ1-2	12	TGTGCCAGTAGACCTAGGACAGGCGTCTACACCTTC	CASRPRTGVYTF
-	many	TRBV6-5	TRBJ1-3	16	TGTGCCAGCAGTTACTCCCTGGACCAGGGGAGAAACACCATATATTTT	CASSYSLDQGRNTIYF
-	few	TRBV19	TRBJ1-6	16	TGTGCCAGTAGTGCGTTCGGACGGACCGAAAACCCACCCCTCCACTTT	CASSAFGRTENPPLHF
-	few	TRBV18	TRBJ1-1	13	TGTGCCAGCTCAACCACGGGGGGCGGAGAAGCTTTCTTT	CASSTTGGGEAFF
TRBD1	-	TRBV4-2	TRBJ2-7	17	TGTGCCAGCAGCCAAGGTGCCCCCGACAGGGGAGGTTACGAGCAGTACTTC	CASSQGAPDRGGYEQYF
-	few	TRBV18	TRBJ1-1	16	TGTGCCAGCTCACCAAGACTGGGGACGTCTGGGACTGAAGCTTTCTTT	CASSPRLGTSGTEAFF
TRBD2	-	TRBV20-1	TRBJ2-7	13	TGCAGTGTGCCGGGGTTAAGCGGGAGGGGGCAGTACTTC	CSVPGLSGRGQYF
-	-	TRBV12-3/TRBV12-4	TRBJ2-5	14	TGTGCCAGCAGTCCGTACCGGGCCCAAGAGACCCAGTACTTC	CASSPYRAQETQYF
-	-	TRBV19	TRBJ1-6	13	TGTGCCAGTAAAGATCCGGGGGATTCACCCCTCCACTTT	CASKDPGDSPLHF
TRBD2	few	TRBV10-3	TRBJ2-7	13	TGTGCCATCAGCACGGGGGGGGAGGGCGAGCAGTACTTC	CAISTGGEGEQYF
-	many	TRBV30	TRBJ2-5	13	TGTGCCTGGAGTAAGGCAGCACAAGAGACCCAGTACTTC	CAWSKAAQETQYF
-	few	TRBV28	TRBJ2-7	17	TGTGCCAGCAGTTTATTTTGGGTCAGCGGCCGATCCTGGGAGCAGTACTTC	CASSLFWVSGRSWEQYF
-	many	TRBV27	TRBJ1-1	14	TGTGCCAGCAGTCCGACAGCGCTGAACACTGAAGCTTTCTTT	CASSPTALNTEAFF
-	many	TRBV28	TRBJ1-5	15	TGTGCCAGCAAGAATTGGAGGGATAGCAATCAGCCCCAGCATTTT	CASKNWRDSNQPQHF
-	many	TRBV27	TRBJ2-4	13	TGTGCCAGCAGTACCATGGACGGAAACATTCAGTACTTC	CASSTMDGNIQYF
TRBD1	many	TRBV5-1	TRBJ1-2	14	TGCGCCAGCAGCTCTAAACAGGGGGCAGAAGGCTACACCTTC	CASSSKQGAEGYTF
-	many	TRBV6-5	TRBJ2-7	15	TGTGCCAGCAGTTACTCTAAGGCAGGTACCTACGAGCAGTACTTC	CASSYSKAGTYEQYF
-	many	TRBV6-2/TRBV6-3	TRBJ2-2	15	TGTGCCACCTACAACCCTCTAGCTCCCACCGGGGAGCTGTTTTTT	CATYNPLAPTGELFF
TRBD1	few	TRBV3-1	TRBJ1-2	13	TGTACCAGCAGCCAACAGGGGTCCTATGGCTACACCTTC	CTSSQQGSYGYTF
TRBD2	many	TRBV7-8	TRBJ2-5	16	TGTGCCAGCAGCTCAAGACTAGCGGGAGGGCGGGAGACCCAGTACTTC	CASSSRLAGGRETQYF
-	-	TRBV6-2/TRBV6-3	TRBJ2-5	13	TGTGCCAGCAGTTCGGGCAACCAAGAGACCCAGTACTTC	CASSSGNQETQYF
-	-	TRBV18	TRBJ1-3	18	TGTGCCAGCTCACCATTTTCCGGGGTTGGATTTTCTGGAAACACCATATATTTT	CASSPFSGVGFSGNTIYF
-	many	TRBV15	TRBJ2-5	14	TGTGCCACCAGCAGAGCGGCAGACGAAGAGACCCAGTACTTC	CATSRAADEETQYF
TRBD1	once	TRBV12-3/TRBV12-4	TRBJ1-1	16	TGTGCCAGCAGCCCATCGCCGGACAGGGGAGGAACTGAAGCTTTCTTT	CASSPSPDRGGTEAFF
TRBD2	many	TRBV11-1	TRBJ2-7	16	TGTGCCAGCAGCCGGACTAGCGGGAGGACAACCTACGAGCAGTACTTC	CASSRTSGRTTYEQYF
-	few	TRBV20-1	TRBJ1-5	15	TGCAGTGCTAGAGGAGACAGCGATAGCAATCAGCCCCAGCATTTT	CSARGDSDSNQPQHF
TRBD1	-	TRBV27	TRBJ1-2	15	TGTGCCAGCAGTCCCGGACAGGGGCCCTACTATGGCTACACCTTC	CASSPGQGPYYGYTF
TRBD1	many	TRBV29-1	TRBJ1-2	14	TGCAGCGTTGTGGGGAGACAGGGGGCGTTAGGCTACACCTTC	CSVVGRQGALGYTF
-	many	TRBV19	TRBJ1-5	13	TGTGCCAGTAGTAAAGGAGGAGTAGGGCCCCAGCATTTT	CASSKGGVGPQHF
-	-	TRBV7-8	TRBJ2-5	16	TGTGCCAGCAGCCAGAGAGGGGCGGAGAGCCAAGAGACCCAGTACTTC	CASSQRGAESQETQYF
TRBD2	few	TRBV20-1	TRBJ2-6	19	TGCAGTGCTAGCCCGGGACTAGCCTTAAGGAGCTCTGGGGCCAACGTCCTGACTTTC	CSASPGLALRSSGANVLTF
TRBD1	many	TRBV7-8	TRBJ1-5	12	TGTGCCAGCAGCTCTCACAGGGGCCAGTCGCATTTT	CASSSHRGQSHF
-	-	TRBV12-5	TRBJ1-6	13	TGTGCTAGTGTTGGGCCAGCCAATTCACCCCTCCACTTT	CASVGPANSPLHF
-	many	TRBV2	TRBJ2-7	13	TGTGCCAGCAGTGGCTCAGGGGCCTACGAGCAGTACTTC	CASSGSGAYEQYF
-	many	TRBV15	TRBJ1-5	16	TGTGCCACCAGCAGAGATCTGAGCAGGGAGAATCAGCCCCAGCATTTT	CATSRDLSRENQPQHF
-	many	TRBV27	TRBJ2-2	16	TGTGCCAGCAGGGCTTTAAGAGACGCGAACACCGGGGAGCTGTTTTTT	CASRALRDANTGELFF
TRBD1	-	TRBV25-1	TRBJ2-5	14	TGTGCCAGCAGTGGATATCCAGGGGGCGAGACCCAGTACTTC	CASSGYPGGETQYF
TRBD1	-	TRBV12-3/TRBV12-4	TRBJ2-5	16	TGTGCCAGCAGTTCTGGGGGACAGGGTTTGCGAGAGACCCAGTACTTC	CASSSGGQGLRETQYF
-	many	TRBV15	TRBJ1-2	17	TGTGCCACCAGCACGGGAAGCGGCTTATTAGCTAACTATGGCTACACCTTC	CATSTGSGLLANYGYTF
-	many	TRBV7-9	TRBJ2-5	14	TGTGCCAGCAGCCCCTCCAAGGCCCGAGAGACCCAGTACTTC	CASSPSKARETQYF
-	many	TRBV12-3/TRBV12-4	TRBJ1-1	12	TGTGCCAGCAGTTTCATCGGAGGTTTGGCTTTCTTT	CASSFIGGLAFF